In this sample, the clone carrying this TCR beta chain turned up a few times. Antigen specificity is unknown. In making TCR beta libraries, quantitative 5'-RACE with molecular barcodes was used. In TCRdb, the 5' RACE reads were re-called with MiXCR into one record per CDR3 protein. The table has approximately 250,000 distinct CDR3 sequences, over 30% seen once; the top ten hold approximately 4.6%. These data come from a study of CD8 T cells in ankylosing spondylitis. Findings and caveats of the study: The disease-linked clones had a CD8+ phenotype and low blood frequencies. A motif in TCR beta, a set of roughly 8 highly homologous variants, appeared characteristic of ankylosing spondylitis blood. Significant enrichment of disease-linked clones was reported in matched ankylosing spondylitis synovial fluid.

This CDR3 spans 13 amino acids. CDR1 and CDR2 (germline): DFQATT, SNEGSKA (reference sequence). The V and J ends lost 0 bases and 5 bases respectively, with 11 bases between them. Sequencing was carried out using blood, either unsorted or a sorted T cell fraction (not recorded which). The chain recombines TRBV20-1 with TRBJ2-7; D is undetermined. This clonotype originated in a male donor with ankylosing spondylitis or in good health (not recorded which). The chain's CDR3 is CSARDLGRDEQYF. CDR3 bases: TGCAGTGCTAGAGATTTGGGTCGGGACGAGCAGTACTTC.